This T cell receptor beta chain was recovered during a study of blood T cell repertoires in COVID-19. Study at large: Sites in the United States, Italy and Spain provided acute and convalescent COVID-19 samples.

Germline values: CDR1 MNHEY, CDR2 SVGAGI. The V and J ends lost 2 bases and 2 bases respectively, with 9 bases between them. CDR3 length: 14 residues. In terms of age and location, participants ranged from roughly 18 to 90 years and lived in under 30 US areas. Assignment of participants to cohorts was predicated upon participant-reported clinical history. Per the authors' pipeline: Reference gene primer amplification in the assay estimated nucleated cell counts. Sequencing used immunoSEQ multiplex PCR; TCRdb keeps in-frame clones, though not all of them. V and J calls plus clone size are reproduced from that table; the DNA served to infer D and trimming. Of a few hundred thousand clones listed, about 80% were seen once; the top ten hold approximately 1.3%.

The chain has TRBV6-5 and TRBJ2-5; maybe TRBD2 (6 bases). This TCR was sampled from a woman aged 40-49 years with acute COVID-19. The sequencing sample was made of PBMCs or T cells enriched from blood (not recorded which). This chain's CDR3 is CASSYGGEQETQYF. The DNA of the CDR3 is TGTGCCAGCAGTTACGGCGGGGAACAAGAGACCCAGTACTTC.